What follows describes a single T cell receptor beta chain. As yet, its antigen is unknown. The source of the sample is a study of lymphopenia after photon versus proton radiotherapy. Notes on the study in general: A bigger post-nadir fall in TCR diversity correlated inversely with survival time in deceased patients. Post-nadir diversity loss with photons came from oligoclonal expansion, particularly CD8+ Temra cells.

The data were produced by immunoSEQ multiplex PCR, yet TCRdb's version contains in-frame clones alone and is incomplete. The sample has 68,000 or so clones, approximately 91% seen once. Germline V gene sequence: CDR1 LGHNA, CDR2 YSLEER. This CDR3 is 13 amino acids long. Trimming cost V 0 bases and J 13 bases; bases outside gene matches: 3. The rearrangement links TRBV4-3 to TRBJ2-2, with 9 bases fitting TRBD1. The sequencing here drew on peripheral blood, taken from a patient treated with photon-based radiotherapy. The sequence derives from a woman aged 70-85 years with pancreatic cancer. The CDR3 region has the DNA TGCGCCAGCAGCCAAGAGACAGGGGGAGGGCTGTTTTTT. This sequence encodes CASSQETGGGLFF.